This TCR beta chain is from a study of cytomegalovirus exposure and HLA in healthy donors. Whole-study context: Some 91 million unique TCRs from HLA-typed donors were held in an early release of data. When 398 donors were genotyped, approximately 81% of them were found to fall in the Caucasian-associated ancestry cluster.

On this clone: Its antigen is undetermined. A read error may account for a junction end that differs from germline.

CDR1 is SEHNR and CDR2 is FQNEAQ in the germline V gene (reference sequence). This CDR3 comprises 14 residues. Both 60 Vbeta primers and 13 Jbeta primers went into the PCR. Data came from immunoSEQ multiplex PCR; TCRdb stores just in-frame clones and leaves some out. The sample has more than 150,000 clones; over 80% are singletons. Overall study results and limits: By HLA locus, TCR association rates varied in a later analysis, with DRB1 showing the most and HLA-C the fewest.

The V call is TRBV7-9, the J call TRBJ1-5; the match to TRBD1 covers 7 bases. This TCR was sampled from a man aged 50 to 60 in good health and CMV-seronegative. The specimen sequenced was PBMCs. The CDR3 here is CSSYPGQGNQPQHF. The CDR3 coding sequence is TGTTCCAGCTACCCCGGACAGGGCAATCAGCCCCAGCATTTT.